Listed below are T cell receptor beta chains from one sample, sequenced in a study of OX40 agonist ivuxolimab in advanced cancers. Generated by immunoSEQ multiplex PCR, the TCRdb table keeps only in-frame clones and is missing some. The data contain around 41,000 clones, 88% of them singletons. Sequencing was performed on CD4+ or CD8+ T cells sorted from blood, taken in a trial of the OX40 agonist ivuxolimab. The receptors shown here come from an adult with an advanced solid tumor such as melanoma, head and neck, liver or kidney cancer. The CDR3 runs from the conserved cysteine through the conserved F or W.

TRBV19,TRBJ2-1,CASSPKGAAEAFSSYNEQFF
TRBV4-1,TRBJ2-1,CASSQGASGREFF
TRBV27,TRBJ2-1,CASSFGLSYNEQFF
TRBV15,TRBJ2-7,CATSEVAGGFGEQYF
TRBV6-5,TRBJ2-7,CAAGSSYEQYF
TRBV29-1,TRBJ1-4,CSVAGTGRSNEKLFF
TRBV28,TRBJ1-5,CASVYGTETYSNQPQHF
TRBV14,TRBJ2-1,CASSQVTNDEQFF
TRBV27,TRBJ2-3,CASSSTVAGWTDTQYF
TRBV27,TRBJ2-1,CASSLSGQHEQFF
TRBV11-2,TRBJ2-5,CASSLGTGASQETQYF
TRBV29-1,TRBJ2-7,CSAGGQGYYEQYF
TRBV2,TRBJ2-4,CATRAGGLAKNIQYF
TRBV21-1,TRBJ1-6,CASSSTGNSPLHF
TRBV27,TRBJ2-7,CASSLWASGGTYEQYF
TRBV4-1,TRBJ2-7,CASSQALGVDEQYF
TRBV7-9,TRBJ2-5,CASKAGGPKETQYF
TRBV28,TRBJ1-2,CASSSLDGANYGYTF
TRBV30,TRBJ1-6,CAWAGTANSPLHF
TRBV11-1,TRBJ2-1,CASSQEGQNYNEQFF
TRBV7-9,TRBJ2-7,CASSLGVLAGAIEQYF
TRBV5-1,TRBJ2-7,CASRTATGTYEQYF
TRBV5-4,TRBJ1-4,CASSLVLNEKLFF
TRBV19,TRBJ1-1,CASSMTGGRTEAFF
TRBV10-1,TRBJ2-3,CASTPDGDTQYF
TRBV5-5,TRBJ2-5,CASSQEGQETQYF
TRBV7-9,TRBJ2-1,CASSSGGSSYNEQFF
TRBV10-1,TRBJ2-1,CARGARGYEQFF
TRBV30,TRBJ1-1,CAWSAGLNTEAFF
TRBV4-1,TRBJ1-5,CASSQEGRRPQHF
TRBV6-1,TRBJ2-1,CASSEVTGIYNEQFF
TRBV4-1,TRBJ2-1,CASSQAPPVNPAHNEQFF
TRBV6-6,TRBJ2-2,CASGHSNLDGELFF
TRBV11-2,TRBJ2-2,CASSFSGAGMNTGELFF
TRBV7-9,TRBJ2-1,CASSLPTSGSSYNEQFF
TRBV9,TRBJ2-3,CASTLGGGPSTDTQYF
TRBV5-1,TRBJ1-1,CASSLGEGVGEAFF
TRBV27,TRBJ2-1,CASSPPIRPPGQGRRVQFF
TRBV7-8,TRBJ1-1,CASSLVGTERGTEAFF
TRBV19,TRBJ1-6,CASSIGGNSPLHF
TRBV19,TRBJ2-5,CASSTVGEQETQYF
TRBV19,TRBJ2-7,CASTGTGHEQYF
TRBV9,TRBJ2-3,CASSAGGGPDTQYF
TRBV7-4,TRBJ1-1,CASSSGQRSNTEAFF
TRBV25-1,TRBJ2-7,CASSESPGTHYEQYF
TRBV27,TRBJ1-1,CASRQGRYTEAFF
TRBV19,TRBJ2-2,CASKVQYNTGELFF
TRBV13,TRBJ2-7,CASSFGGGRPYEQYF
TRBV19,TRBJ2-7,CASSTWLAGGYEQYF
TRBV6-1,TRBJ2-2,CASSASTGESTGELFF
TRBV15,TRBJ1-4,CATSRPTGGDEKLFF
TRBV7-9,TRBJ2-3,CASSLVRGSDTQYF
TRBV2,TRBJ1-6,CASSVQGFSYNSPLHF
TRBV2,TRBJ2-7,CASSQTSGSSYEQYF
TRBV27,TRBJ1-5,CASRSGTGFYSNQPQHF